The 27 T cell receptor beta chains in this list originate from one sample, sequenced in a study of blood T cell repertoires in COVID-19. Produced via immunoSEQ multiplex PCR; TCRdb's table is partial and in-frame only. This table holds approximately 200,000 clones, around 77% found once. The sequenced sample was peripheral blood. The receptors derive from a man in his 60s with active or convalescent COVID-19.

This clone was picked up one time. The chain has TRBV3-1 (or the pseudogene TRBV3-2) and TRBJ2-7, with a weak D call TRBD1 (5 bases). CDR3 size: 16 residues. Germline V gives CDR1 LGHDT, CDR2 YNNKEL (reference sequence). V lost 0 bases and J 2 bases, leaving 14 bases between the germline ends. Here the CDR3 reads CASSQDTTGPTYEQYF. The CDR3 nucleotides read TGTGCCAGCAGCCAAGATACCACAGGACCCACCTACGAGCAGTACTTC.

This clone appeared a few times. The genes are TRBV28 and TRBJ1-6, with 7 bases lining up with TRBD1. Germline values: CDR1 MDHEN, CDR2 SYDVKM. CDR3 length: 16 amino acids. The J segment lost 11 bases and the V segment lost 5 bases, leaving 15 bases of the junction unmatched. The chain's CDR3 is CASSRDRDLREAPLHF. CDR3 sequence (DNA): TGTGCCAGCAGTCGCGACAGGGACTTGAGGGAGGCACCCCTCCACTTT.

CDR3 sequence reads: CASSLVSNEQYF. The CDR3 nucleotides are TGTGCCAGCAGCTTAGTAAGCAACGAGCAGTACTTC. The V call is TRBV11-2, the J call TRBJ2-7; no reliable D call. Germline CDR1 and CDR2: SGHAT and FQNNGV. The CDR3 extends over 12 amino acids. V was trimmed by 1 base and J by 5 bases, leaving 6 bases between them.

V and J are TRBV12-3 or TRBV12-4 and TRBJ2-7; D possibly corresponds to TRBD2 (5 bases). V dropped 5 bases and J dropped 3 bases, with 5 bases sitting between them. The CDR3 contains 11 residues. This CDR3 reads CASSRGYEQYF. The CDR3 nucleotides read TGTGCCAGCAGTCGGGGCTACGAGCAGTACTTC.

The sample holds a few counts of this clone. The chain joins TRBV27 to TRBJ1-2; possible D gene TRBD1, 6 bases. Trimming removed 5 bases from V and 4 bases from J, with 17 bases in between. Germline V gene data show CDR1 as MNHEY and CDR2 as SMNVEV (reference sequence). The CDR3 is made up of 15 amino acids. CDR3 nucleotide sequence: TGTGCCAGCAGTCCCCGCGGGCAGGGGTTCTATGGCTACACCTTC. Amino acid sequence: CASSPRGQGFYGYTF.

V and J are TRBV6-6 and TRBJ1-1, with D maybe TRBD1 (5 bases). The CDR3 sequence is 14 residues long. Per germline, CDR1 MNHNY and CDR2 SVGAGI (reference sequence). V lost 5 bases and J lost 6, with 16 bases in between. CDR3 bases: TGTGCCAGCAGTCGGGGTCAGGGAGGCGCTGAAGCTTTCTTT. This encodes CASSRGQGGAEAFF.

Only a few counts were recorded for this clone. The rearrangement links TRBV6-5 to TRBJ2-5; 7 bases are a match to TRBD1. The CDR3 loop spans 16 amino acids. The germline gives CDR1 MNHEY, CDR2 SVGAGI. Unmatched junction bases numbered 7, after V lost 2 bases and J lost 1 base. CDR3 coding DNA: TGTGCCAGCAGTTACCGACCCACAGGGGCCCAAGAGACCCAGTACTTC. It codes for CASSYRPTGAQETQYF.

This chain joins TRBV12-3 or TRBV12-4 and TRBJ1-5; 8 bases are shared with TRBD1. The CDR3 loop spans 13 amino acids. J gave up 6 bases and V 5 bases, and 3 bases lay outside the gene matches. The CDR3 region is CASSRQGSQPQHF. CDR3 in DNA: TGTGCCAGCAGTAGACAGGGGTCTCAGCCCCAGCATTTT.

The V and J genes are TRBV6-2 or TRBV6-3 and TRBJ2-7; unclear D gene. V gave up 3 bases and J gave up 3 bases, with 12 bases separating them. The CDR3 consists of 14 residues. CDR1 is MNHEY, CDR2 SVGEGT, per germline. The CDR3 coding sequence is TGTGCCAGCAGTTATAGTTCACCCCGCTACGAGCAGTACTTC. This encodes CASSYSSPRYEQYF.

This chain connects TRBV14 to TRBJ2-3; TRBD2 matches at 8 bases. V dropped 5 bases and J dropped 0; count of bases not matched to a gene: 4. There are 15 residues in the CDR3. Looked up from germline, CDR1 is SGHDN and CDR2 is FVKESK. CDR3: CASSSGTRSTDTQYF. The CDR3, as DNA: TGTGCCAGCAGCTCCGGGACTAGAAGCACAGATACGCAGTATTTT.

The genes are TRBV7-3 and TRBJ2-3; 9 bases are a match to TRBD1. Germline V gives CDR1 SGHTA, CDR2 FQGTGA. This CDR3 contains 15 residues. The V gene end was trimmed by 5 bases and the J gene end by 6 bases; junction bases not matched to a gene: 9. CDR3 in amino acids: CASSPQGQGRDTQYF. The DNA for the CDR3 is TGTGCCAGCAGCCCCCAAGGACAGGGGCGGGATACGCAGTATTTT.

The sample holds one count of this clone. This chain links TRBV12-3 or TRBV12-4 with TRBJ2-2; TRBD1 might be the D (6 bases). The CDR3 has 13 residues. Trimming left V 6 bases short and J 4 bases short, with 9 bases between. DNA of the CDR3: TGTGCCAGCAGCCAGGACAGCACCGGGGAGCTGTTTTTT. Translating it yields CASSQDSTGELFF.

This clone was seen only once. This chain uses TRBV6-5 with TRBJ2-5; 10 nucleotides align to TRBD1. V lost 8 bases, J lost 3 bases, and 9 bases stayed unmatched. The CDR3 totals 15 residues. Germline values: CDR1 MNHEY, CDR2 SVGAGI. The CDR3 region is CASAKGTGAEETQYF. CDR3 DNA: TGTGCCAGCGCGAAAGGGACAGGGGCTGAAGAGACCCAGTACTTC.

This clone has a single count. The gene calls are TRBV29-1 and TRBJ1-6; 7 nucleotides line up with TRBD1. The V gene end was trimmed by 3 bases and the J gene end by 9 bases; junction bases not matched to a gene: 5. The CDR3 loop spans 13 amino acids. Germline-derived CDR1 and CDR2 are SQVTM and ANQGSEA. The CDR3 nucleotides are TGCAGCGTTGAGACAGGGCAAGGTTCACCCCTCCACTTT. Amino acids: CSVETGQGSPLHF.

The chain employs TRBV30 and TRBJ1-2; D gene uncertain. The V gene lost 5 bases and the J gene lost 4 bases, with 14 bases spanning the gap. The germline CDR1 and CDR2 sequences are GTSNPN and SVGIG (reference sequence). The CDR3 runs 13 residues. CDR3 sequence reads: CAWVGSVAYGYTF. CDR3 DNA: TGTGCCTGGGTGGGTAGTGTAGCCTATGGCTACACCTTC.

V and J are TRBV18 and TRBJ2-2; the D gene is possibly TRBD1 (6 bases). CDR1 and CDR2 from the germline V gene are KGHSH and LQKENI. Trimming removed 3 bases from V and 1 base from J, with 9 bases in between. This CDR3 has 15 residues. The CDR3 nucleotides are TGTGCCAGCTCACCTCTACAGGGGAACACCGGGGAGCTGTTTTTT. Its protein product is CASSPLQGNTGELFF.

The CDR3 DNA follows: TGTGCCAGCAGCCAAGGGGCAGGTTCAGGGGAAAAACTGTTTTTT. Its protein product is CASSQGAGSGEKLFF. This rearrangement joins TRBV3-1 (or the pseudogene TRBV3-2) to TRBJ1-4; possible D gene TRBD1, 5 bases. The CDR3 is 15 residues long. Germline lookup yields CDR1 LGHDT and CDR2 YNNKEL (reference sequence). V was trimmed by 1 base and J by 8 bases, leaving 14 bases between them.

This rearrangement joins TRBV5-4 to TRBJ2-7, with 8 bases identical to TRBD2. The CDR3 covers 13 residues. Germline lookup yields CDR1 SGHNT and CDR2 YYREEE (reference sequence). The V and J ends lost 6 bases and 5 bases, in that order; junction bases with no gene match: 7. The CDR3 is CASIGSGRHEQYF. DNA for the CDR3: TGTGCCAGCATTGGCAGCGGGAGACACGAGCAGTACTTC.

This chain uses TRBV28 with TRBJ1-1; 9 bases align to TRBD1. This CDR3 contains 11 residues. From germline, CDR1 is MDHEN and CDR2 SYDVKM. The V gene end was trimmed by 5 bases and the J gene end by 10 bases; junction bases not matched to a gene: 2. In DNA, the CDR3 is TGTGCCAGCAGTCTGACAGGGGGAGCTTTCTTT. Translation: CASSLTGGAFF.

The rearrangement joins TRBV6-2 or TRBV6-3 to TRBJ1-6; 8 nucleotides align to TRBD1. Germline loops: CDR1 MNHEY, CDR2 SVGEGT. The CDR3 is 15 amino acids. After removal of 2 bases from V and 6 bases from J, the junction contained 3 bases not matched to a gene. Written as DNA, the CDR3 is TGTGCCAGCAGTTACCCACAGGGGGTTAATTCACCCCTCCACTTT. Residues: CASSYPQGVNSPLHF.

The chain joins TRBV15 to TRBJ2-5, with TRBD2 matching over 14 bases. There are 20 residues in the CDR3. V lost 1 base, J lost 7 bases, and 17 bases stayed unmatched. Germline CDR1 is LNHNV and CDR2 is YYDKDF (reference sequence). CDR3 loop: CATSRAAARLAGGPSGTQYF. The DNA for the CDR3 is TGTGCCACCAGCAGAGCCGCCGCGCGACTAGCGGGAGGGCCTAGTGGGACCCAGTACTTC.

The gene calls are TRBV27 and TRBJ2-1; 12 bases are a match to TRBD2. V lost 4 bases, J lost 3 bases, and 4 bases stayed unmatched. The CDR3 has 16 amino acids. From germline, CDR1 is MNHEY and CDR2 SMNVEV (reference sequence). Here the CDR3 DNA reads TGTGCCAGCAGTTCTTTGACTAGCGGGAGCTACAATGAGCAGTTCTTC. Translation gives CASSSLTSGSYNEQFF.

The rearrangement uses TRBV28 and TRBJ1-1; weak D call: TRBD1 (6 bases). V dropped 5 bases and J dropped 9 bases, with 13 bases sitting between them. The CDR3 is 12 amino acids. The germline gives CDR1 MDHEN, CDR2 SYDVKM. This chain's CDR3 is CASSITGHQAFF. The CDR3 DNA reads TGTGCCAGCAGTATTACAGGGCATCAAGCTTTCTTT.

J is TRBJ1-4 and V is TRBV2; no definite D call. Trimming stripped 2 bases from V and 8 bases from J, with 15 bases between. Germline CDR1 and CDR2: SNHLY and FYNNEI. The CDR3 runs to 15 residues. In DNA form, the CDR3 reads TGTGCCAGCAGTGAAATTTGGCCTACCGGGGAAAAACTGTTTTTT. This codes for CASSEIWPTGEKLFF.

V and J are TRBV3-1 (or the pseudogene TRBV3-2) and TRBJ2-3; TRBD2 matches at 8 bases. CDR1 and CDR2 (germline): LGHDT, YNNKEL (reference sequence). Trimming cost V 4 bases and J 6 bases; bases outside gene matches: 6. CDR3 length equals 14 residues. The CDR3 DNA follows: TGTGCCAGCAGCCTCCCGGGGGGGGTGGATACGCAGTATTTT. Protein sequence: CASSLPGGVDTQYF.

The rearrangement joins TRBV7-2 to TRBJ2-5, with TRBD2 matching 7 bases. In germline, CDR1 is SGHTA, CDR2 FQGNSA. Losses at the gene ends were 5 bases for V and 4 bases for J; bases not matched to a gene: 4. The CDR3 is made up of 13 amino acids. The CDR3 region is CASSQLAPETQYF. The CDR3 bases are TGTGCCAGCAGCCAACTAGCGCCAGAGACCCAGTACTTC.

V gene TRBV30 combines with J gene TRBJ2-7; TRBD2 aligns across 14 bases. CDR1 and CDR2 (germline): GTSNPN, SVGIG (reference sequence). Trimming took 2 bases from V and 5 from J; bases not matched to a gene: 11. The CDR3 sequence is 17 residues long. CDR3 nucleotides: TGTGCCTGGAGTTTGGTTGCGGGGACTAGCGGGAGTAACGAGCAGTACTTC. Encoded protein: CAWSLVAGTSGSNEQYF. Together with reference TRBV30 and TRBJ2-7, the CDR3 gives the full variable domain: SQTIHQWPATLVQPVGSPLSLECTVEGTSNPNLYWYRQAAGRGLQLLFYSVGIGQISSEVPQNLSASRPQDRQFILSSKKLLLSDSGFYLCAWSLVAGTSGSNEQYFGPGTRLTVT.